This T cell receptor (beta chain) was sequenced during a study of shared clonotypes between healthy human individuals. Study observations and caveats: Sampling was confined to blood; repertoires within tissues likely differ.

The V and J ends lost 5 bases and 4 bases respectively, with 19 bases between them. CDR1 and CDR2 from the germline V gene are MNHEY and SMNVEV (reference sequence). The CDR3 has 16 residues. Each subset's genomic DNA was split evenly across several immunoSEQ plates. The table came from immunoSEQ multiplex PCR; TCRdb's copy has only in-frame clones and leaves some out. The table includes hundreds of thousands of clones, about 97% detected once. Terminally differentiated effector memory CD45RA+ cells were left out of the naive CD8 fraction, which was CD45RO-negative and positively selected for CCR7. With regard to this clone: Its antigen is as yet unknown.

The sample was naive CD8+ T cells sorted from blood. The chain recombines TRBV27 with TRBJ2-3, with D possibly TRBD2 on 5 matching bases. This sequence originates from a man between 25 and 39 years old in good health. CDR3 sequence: CASSPLGGVRADTQYF. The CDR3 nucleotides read TGTGCCAGCAGTCCACTAGGCGGAGTTAGGGCAGATACGCAGTATTTT.